The source of this T cell receptor (beta chain) is a study of T cells after yellow fever vaccination. A single record per CDR3 protein comes from TCRdb applying MiXCR to the 5' RACE reads. The sample lists around 330,000 distinct CDR3 sequences, around 3.6% occurring once. This CDR3 has 13 residues. V was cut by 2 bases and J by 4 bases, with 6 bases left in between. Germline CDR1 is MNHEY and CDR2 is SVGAGI. This clonotype appeared a few times. This TCR was sampled from a man aged 18 to 35 who received the YFV17D yellow fever vaccine. This rearrangement joins TRBV6-5 to TRBJ2-1; D gene uncertain. Source: PBMCs, taken on the day of the yellow fever booster vaccination. CDR3 coding DNA: TGTGCCAGCAGTTACGGACCGTACAATGAGCAGTTCTTC. This codes for CASSYGPYNEQFF.